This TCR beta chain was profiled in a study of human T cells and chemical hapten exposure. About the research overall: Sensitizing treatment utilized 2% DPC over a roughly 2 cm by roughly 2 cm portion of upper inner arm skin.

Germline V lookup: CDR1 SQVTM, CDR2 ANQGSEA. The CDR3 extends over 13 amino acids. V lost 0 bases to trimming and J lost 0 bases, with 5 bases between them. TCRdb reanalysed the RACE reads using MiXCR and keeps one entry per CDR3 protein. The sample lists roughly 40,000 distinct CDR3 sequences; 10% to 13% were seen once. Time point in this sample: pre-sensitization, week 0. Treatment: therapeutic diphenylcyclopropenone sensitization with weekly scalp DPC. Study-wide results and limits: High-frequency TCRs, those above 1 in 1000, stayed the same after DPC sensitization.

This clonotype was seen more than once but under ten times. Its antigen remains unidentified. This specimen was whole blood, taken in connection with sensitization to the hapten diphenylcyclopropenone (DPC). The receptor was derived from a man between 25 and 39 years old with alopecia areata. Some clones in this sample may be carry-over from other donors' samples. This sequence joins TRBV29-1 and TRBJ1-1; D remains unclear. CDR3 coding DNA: TGCAGCGTTGAAGAGCAGCTGAACACTGAAGCTTTCTTT. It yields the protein CSVEEQLNTEAFF.